This record concerns one TCR beta chain sequence. This clone was counted a single time. Its target antigen remains unknown. Per-base quality was not reported, and no clone a single base away is much larger than it. The sample comes from a study of control samples from healthy donors and cancer patients (dated by TCRdb to 2020 to 2022). V is shortened by 5 bases, J by 10 bases, and the region joining them spans 12 bases. The CDR3 covers 13 residues, taking in both the cysteine and the phenylalanine. The sequence is cut down to CDR3 DNA, 39 bases in frame from base 1. According to the germline V gene (reference sequence), CDR1 reads MNHNY and CDR2 reads SVGAGI. Libraries were constructed by the immunoSEQ multiplex PCR assay. The immuneACCESS repertoire file appears here via TCRdb, limited to in-frame rearrangements. These files lack a portion of the clones; in checked studies, under half of the deficit traces to unresolved V genes, and the cause of the others is not known. Present in this sample are 150,000 to 200,000 clones, around 87% of which were seen just once. Of the sample, 1.3% to 1.5% falls within the top ten clones.

Sequenced input: blood. The chain joins TRBV6-6 to TRBJ1-6; TRBD1 is possibly the D segment (5 matching bases). The TCR comes from a woman in her forties or fifties in good health. Here is the DNA: TGTGCCAGCAGTACAAAAAACAGGTCACCCCTCCACTTT. Its protein reads: CASSTKNRSPLHF.